This TCR beta chain comes out of a study of identical twins. Everyone who gave samples was a healthy Caucasian. Study-wide results and limits: Twins shared out-of-frame alpha sequences with excess low generation probability. Fewer insertions marked abundant cord blood beta clonotypes; young adult naive trended weakly, memory not at all. Beta out-of-frame twin sharing showed a weaker excess.

TCRdb re-called the 5' RACE reads with MiXCR, one entry per CDR3 protein. Of under 500,000 distinct CDR3 sequences in the sample, roughly an eighth were seen once. On this clonotype: Its matching antigen is unknown.

These data were also filed under a second study, of yellow fever vaccine responses in identical twins.

The specimen sequenced was CD4+ T cells sorted from blood. This clonotype originated in a woman younger than 30 in good health.

Here the CDR3 reads CASSFSQGAGNTIYF. The CDR3 region has the DNA TGTGCCAGCAGCTTTTCACAGGGGGCTGGAAACACCATATATTTT. V is TRBV7-6 and J is TRBJ1-3, with 8 bases fitting TRBD1. J lost 2 bases, V lost 3 bases, and 3 bases had no gene match. Germline V gene sequence: CDR1 SGHVS, CDR2 FNYEAQ. The CDR3 loop spans 15 amino acids.